This TCR beta chain emerged from a study of OX40 agonist ivuxolimab in advanced cancers. Regarding the study in general: The costimulatory receptor OX40 (CD134) was targeted by ivuxolimab, a fully human IgG2 agonistic monoclonal antibody. Patients were allowed to have had prior anti-PD-1, anti-PD-L1 or anti-CTLA-4 therapy, and roughly two fifths of the dose-escalation patients had been treated with checkpoint inhibitors. Intravenous ivuxolimab was administered to patients every 2 weeks at six dose levels: 0.01, 0.1, 0.3, 1.5, 3 and 10 mg/kg. Among the approximately 54 dose-escalation patients, 19 had hepatocellular carcinoma, approximately 15 melanoma, 9 renal cell carcinoma and 9 head and neck cancer. In the dose-escalation cohort, 82.7% of patients were male, and the mean age was 60 years with a range of roughly 23 to 79. Three dose-escalation patients achieved partial responses, one with hepatocellular carcinoma and two with cutaneous melanoma. The monotherapy dose-escalation portion (N ≈ 55 patients) of the phase I ivuxolimab trial is reported in the paper. Peripheral TCRbeta sequencing was intended to test whether TCR sequence diversity was altered and clonal T-cell expansion was caused by ivuxolimab.

Trimming costs V 6 bases and J 9 bases, and their ends lie 15 bases apart. Taken from the germline V gene, the CDR1 and CDR2 loops are ENHRY and SYGVKD. From cysteine to phenylalanine, the CDR3 is 14 amino acids long. Only the CDR3 portion is preserved as DNA: 42 bases, with reading frame beginning at the first base. Genomic DNA was extracted from sorted cells for sequencing of the TCRbeta CDR3 region. The immunoSEQ Assay was used to sequence the TCRbeta CDR3 regions. TCRdb took this table from immuneACCESS and kept in-frame rearrangements with V and J called. Such tables lack part of the clones; where checked against another copy, unresolved V genes explain under half of the gap, and the rest is unexplained. A total of tens of thousands of clones appear in this sample, approximately 87% of them only once. The ten most abundant clones make up under 8.5% of the sample. To note about this clone: This receptor's antigen is unknown. The input lacks base qualities; no much larger clone sits a single base away.

The paper's findings and limits, for the study overall: At doses from 0.1 to 3.0 mg/kg, clonal expansion was seen in both CD4+ and CD8+ blood T cells between baseline and week 6. In partial responders in the 0.1-3.0 mg/kg groups, normalized peripheral clonal expansion was found to be among the lowest, especially among CD8+ T cells. Antigen specificity was not determined for the clonally expanded peripheral T cells. After ivuxolimab, expanded clones were on average more numerous among CD8+ T cells than among CD4+ T cells. Low levels of normalized T-cell clonal expansion were also shown by some nonresponding patients.

Patients with autoimmune disease history or receiving systemic immunosuppression were excluded from the trial. In every dose cohort, peripheral blood was drawn for TCR sequencing at baseline, cycle 4 day 1, and cycle 7 day 1. The samples were drawn from a first-in-human, open-label, multicenter phase I dose-escalation trial of ivuxolimab. Adults with locally advanced or metastatic melanoma, renal cell carcinoma, hepatocellular carcinoma or head and neck squamous cell carcinoma were enrolled in the trial. CD4+ and CD8+ T cells were sorted separately from peripheral blood before TCR sequencing. The chain is encoded by TRBV10-3 joined to TRBJ1-6; the D gene is perhaps TRBD1, from 6 matching bases. This clonotype originated in an adult with an advanced solid tumor such as melanoma, head and neck, liver or kidney cancer. The material was CD4+ or CD8+ T cells sorted from blood, obtained in a trial of the OX40 agonist ivuxolimab. The DNA sequence is TGTGCCATCAGCCTAACAGGGCAGGGTTCACCCCTCCACTTT. This sequence encodes CAISLTGQGSPLHF.